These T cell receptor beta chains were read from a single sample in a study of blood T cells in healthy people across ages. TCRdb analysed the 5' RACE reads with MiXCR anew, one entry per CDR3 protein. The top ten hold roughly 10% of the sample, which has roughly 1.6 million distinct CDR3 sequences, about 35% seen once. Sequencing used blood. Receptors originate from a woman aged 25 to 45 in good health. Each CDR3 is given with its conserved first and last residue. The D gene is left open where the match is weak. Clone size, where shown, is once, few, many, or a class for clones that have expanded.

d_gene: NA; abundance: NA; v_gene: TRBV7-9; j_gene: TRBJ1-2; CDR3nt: TGTGCCAGCAGCGCCTCCTTATATGGCTACACCTTC; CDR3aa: CASSASLYGYTF
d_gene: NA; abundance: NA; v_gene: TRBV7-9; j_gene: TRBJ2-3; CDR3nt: TGTGCCAGCAGCTCCCCTGGCGACTCCTCAGATACGCAGTATTTT; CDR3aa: CASSSPGDSSDTQYF
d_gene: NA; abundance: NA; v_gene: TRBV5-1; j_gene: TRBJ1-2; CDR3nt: TGCGCCAGCAGCTTTAGCAGCGAAACCTATGGCTACACCTTC; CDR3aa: CASSFSSETYGYTF
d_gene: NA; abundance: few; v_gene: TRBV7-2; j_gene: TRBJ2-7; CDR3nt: TGTGCCAGCAGCTTAAATAATCGGGGCCTCTCCTACGAGCAGTACTTC; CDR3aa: CASSLNNRGLSYEQYF
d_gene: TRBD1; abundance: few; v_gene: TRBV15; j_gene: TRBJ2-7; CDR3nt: TGTGCCACCAAGAACAGGGGCTTATCGTACTTC; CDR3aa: CATKNRGLSYF
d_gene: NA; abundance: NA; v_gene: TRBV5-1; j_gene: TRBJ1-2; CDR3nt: TGCGCCAGCAGCTTGTTTGGGCCACCGGATGGCTACACCTTC; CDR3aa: CASSLFGPPDGYTF
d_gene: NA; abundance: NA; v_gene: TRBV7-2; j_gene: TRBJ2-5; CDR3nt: TGTGCCAGCAGCTTAGAATATTCCGTCAATGAGCAGTACTTC; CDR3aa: CASSLEYSVNEQYF
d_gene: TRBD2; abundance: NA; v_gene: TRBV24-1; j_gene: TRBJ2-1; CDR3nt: TGTGCCACCAGTGATTCCAGCGGGGTCCCAGGTGAGCAGTTCTTC; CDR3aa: CATSDSSGVPGEQFF
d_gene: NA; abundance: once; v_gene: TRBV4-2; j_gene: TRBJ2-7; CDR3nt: TGTGCCAGCAGCCAAGGCTCCGGGACACCCTACGAGCAGTACTTC; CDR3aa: CASSQGSGTPYEQYF
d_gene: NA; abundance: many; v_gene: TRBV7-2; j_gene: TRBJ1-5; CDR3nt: TGTGCCAGCAGCTTATTCGGGAGTCAGCCCCAGCATTTT; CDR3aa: CASSLFGSQPQHF
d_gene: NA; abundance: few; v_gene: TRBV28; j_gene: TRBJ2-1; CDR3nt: TGTGCCAGCAGTTCCGGGAGTAGCTATGAGCAGTTCTTC; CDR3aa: CASSSGSSYEQFF
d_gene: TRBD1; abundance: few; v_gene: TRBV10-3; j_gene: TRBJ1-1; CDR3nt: TGTGCCATCAGTGAATCCGAGACAGGGCCGAACACTGAAGCTTTCTTT; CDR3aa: CAISESETGPNTEAFF
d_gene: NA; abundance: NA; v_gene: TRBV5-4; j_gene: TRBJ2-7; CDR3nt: TGTGCCAGCAGTATTGAGAAAACCTACGAGCAGTACTTC; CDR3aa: CASSIEKTYEQYF
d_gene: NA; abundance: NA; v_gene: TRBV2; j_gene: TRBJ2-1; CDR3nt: TGTGCCAGCAGTTGGCTTGACAGTTCCAATGAGCAGTTCTTC; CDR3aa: CASSWLDSSNEQFF
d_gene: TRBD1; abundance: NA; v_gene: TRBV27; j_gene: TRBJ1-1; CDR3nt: TGTGCCAGCAGTCGCGACAGGGATGTCCCTGAAGCTTTCTTT; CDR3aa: CASSRDRDVPEAFF